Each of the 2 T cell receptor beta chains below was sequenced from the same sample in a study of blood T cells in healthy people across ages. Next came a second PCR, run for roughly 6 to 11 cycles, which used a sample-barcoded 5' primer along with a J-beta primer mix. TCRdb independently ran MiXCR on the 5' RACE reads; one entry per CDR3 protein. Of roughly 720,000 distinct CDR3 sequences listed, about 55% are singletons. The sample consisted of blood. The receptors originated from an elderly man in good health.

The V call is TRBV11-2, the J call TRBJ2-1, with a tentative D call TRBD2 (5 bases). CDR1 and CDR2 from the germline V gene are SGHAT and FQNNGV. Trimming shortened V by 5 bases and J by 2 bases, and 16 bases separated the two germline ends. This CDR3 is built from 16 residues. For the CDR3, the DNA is TGTGCCAGCAGCGGCCTGAGGGAGTGGCCCTACAATGAGCAGTTCTTC. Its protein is CASSGLREWPYNEQFF.

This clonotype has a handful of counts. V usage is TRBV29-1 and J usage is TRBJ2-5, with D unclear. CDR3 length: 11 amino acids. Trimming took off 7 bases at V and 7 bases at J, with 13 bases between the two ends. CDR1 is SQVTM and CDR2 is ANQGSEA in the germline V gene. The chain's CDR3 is CSARWGGTQYF. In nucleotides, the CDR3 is TGCAGCGCCAGGTGGGGTGGGACCCAGTACTTC.